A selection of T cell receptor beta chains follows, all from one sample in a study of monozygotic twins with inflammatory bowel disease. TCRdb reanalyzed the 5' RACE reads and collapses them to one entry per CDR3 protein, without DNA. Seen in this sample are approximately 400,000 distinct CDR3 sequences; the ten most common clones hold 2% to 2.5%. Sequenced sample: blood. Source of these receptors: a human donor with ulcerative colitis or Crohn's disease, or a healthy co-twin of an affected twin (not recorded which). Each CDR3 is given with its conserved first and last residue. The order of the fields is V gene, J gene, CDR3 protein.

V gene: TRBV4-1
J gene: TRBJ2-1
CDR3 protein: CASSQDTSGRWDSYNEQFF

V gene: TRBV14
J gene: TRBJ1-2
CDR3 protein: CAILTWGGYTF

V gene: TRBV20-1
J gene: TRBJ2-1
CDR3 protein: CSAFTGTANNEQFF

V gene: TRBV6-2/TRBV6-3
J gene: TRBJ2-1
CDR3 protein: CASSRLANEQFF

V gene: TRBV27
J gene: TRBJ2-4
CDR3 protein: CASSARRPAERSLAKNIQYF

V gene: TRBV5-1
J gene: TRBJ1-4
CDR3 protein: CASSLGDREKLFF

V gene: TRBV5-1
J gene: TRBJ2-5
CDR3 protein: CASSGKTTGGLQETQYF

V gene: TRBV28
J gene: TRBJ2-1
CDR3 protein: CASSSPSLKRPTYNEQFF

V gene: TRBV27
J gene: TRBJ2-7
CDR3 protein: CASSSREGFYEQYF

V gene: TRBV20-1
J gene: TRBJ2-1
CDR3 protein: CSARGGAGGPPYNEQFF

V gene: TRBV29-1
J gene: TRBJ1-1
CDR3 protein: CSVVEGGHWTF

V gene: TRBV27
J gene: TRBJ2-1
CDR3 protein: CASSLLPGQGSYNEQFF

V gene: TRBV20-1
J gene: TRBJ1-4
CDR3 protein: CSARDMGGWNEKLFF

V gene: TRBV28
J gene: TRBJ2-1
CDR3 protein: CATLSGPLGVEQFF

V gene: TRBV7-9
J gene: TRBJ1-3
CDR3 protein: CASSRLSGNTIYF

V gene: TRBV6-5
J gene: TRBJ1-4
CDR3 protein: CASSYYQTPGKGEKLFF

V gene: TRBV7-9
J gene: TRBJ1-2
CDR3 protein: CASSLRGNGGYTF

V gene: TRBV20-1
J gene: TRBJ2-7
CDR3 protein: CSASESSYEQYF

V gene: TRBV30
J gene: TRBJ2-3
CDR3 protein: CAWSVDAGRDTQYF

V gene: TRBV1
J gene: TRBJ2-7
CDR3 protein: CTSSQVREGQYF

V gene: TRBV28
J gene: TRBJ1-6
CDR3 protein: CASSFVQGEGSPLHF

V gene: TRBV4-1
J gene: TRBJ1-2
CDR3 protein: CASSQDLWVYGYTF

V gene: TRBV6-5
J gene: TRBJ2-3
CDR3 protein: CATPLAPGGRSTDTQYF

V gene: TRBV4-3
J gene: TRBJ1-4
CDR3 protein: CASSPQTATNEKLFF

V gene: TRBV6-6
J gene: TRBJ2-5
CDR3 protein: CASSYGRETQYF

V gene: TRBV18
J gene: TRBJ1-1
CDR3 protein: CASSPTGSTEAFF

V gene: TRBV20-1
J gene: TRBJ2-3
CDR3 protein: CSAPALGPEDTQYF

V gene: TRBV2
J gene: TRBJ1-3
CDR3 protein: CASTVGPVSGNTIYF

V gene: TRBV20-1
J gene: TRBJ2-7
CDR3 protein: CSAMRGGTYEQYF

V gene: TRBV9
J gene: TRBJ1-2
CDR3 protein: CASSAGGVPRANYGYTF

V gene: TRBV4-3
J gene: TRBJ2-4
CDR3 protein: CASSQDSTLWRGAKNIQYF

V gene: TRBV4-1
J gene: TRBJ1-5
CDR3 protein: CASSQGAQPQHF

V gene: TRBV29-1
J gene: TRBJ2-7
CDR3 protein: CSVFVGYEQYF

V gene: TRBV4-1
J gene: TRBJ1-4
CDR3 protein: CASSQTYTNEKLFF

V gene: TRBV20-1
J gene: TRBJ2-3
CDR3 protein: CSAFPPGLATDTQYF

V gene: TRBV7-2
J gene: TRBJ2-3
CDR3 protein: CASSLGWTRTDTQYF

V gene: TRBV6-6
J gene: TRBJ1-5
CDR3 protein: CASSYRESNQPQHF

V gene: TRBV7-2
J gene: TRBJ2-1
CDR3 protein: CASSLEVAYNEQFF

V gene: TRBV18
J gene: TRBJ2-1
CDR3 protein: CASSPDPSGIRNEQFF

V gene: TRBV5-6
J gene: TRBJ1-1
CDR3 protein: CASSLDPYKNTEAFF

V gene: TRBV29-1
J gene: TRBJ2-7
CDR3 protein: CSVGGYLGEQYF

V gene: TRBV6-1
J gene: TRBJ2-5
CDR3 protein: CASSEFTGNQETQYF

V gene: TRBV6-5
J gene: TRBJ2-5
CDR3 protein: CASSYLGTQYF

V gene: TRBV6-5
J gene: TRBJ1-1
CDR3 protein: CASSNTGGLAAFF

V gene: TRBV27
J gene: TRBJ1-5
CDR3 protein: CASGPSYPQMAQHF

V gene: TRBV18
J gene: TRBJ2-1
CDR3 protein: CASSRTGGGSYNEQFF

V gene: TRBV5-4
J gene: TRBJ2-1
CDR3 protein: CASSSLGTSLNEQFF

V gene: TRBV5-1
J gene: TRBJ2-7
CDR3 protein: CASRLPASYEQYF

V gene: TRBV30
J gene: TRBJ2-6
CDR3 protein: CAWSADSGANVLTF

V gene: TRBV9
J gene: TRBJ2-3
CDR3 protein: CASSVRSGRATDTQYF

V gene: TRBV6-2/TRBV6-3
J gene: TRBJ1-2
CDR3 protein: CASSYPGMSGYTF